This is a list of T cell receptor beta chains from one sample in a study of CD8 T cells in Susac syndrome. TCRdb independently ran MiXCR on the immunoSEQ multiplex PCR reads; one entry per CDR3 protein. The sample lists about 280,000 distinct CDR3 sequences; roughly 85% were seen once. The sequenced material came from CD8+ T cells from PBMCs. The receptors shown here come from a human donor with multiple sclerosis. Both conserved end residues are part of each CDR3. The D gene is left open where the match is weak. Clone size, where shown, is once, few, many, or a class for clones that have expanded.

clone_size j_call v_call d_call cdr3_nt cdr3_aa
. TRBJ2-5 TRBV12-2 . TGTGCAAGTCGCACATCCGAGACCCAGTACTTC CASRTSETQYF
. TRBJ1-1 TRBV11-2 . TGTGCCAGCAGCTTAGGAGGGCCCCGGAAGGCTTTCTTT CASSLGGPRKAFF
. TRBJ1-2 TRBV4-2 . TGTGCCAGCAGCCAAGCCGCGGACCCTAACTATGGCTACACCTTC CASSQAADPNYGYTF
once TRBJ1-2 TRBV5-1 . TGCGCCAGCAGCTTGGGACTGTCCCGGAACGGGGGCTACACCTTC CASSLGLSRNGGYTF
few TRBJ2-1 TRBV13 TRBD2 TGTGCCAGCAGCTTACTAGCGGGAGGACCCTCCTACAATGAGCAGTTCTTC CASSLLAGGPSYNEQFF
. TRBJ1-4 TRBV18 . TGTGCCAGCTCACCAACGTCAGGGTCGAGGGAAAAACTGTTTTTT CASSPTSGSREKLFF
. TRBJ2-1 TRBV27 . TGTGCCAGCAGCCTCGTAGGCACGGGCCACAATGAGCAGTTCTTC CASSLVGTGHNEQFF
. TRBJ2-7 TRBV12-3/TRBV12-4 . TGTGCCAGCAGTTGGGGGACGGACTCCTACGAGCAGTACTTC CASSWGTDSYEQYF
once TRBJ2-1 TRBV9 TRBD2 TGTGCCAGCAGCGTTCGACTAGCGGAATACAATGAGCAGTTCTTC CASSVRLAEYNEQFF
. TRBJ2-7 TRBV19 . TGTGCCAGTAAAGAGGCGGGGACAGCCTACGAGCAGTACTTC CASKEAGTAYEQYF
. TRBJ1-4 TRBV25-1 . TGTGCCAGCAGTGAATGGGGGGCGGCAACTAATGAAAAACTGTTTTTT CASSEWGAATNEKLFF
. TRBJ1-1 TRBV27 . TGTGCCAGCAGTTTATGGAGCAGGGCCGCTTTCTTT CASSLWSRAAFF
. TRBJ2-1 TRBV10-3 . TGTGCCATCAGTGTCAGACTAGAACGTCCGAAGGACAATGAGCAGTTCTTC CAISVRLERPKDNEQFF
. TRBJ1-3 TRBV9 . TGTGCCAGCAGCGATACTGGAAACACCATATATTTT CASSDTGNTIYF
. TRBJ2-2 TRBV11-2 . TGTGCCAGCGAAATCGGGAGCCCGAACACCGGGGAGCTGTTTTTT CASEIGSPNTGELFF
. TRBJ1-4 TRBV27 TRBD1 TGTGCCAGCAGTTCCCCGGACAGGGGACTGTTTTTT CASSSPDRGLFF
. TRBJ2-1 TRBV5-1 TRBD2 TGCGCCAGCAGCTTGGCCCCAATAGCGGGAGAGGGGAATGAGCAGTTCTTC CASSLAPIAGEGNEQFF
. TRBJ2-5 TRBV3-1 TRBD2 TGTGCCAGCAGCCACGGGGGACTAGTACTCGAGACCCAGTACTTC CASSHGGLVLETQYF
. TRBJ2-7 TRBV29-1 . TGCAGCGTTGAAAGAGTAAACCGGGCCCACGAGCAGTACTTC CSVERVNRAHEQYF
. TRBJ2-3 TRBV9 TRBD2 TGTGCCAGCAGCGGACTAGCGGGAGGTACAGATACGCAGTATTTT CASSGLAGGTDTQYF
few TRBJ1-1 TRBV4-2 TRBD1 TGTGCCAGCACTGATGGTGACAGGGGGCCTTCTGAAGCTTTCTTT CASTDGDRGPSEAFF
once TRBJ2-1 TRBV29-1 TRBD2 TGCAGCGTTGAAGATATCCTAGCGGGGCTAGAGGATGAGCAGTTCTTC CSVEDILAGLEDEQFF
. TRBJ2-7 TRBV27 . TGTGCCAGCAGTTTATATGCCCTCACAGTAACCTACGAGCAGTACTTC CASSLYALTVTYEQYF
. TRBJ2-3 TRBV27 . TGTGCCAGCACCACAGGCGGCAGGGACACAGATACGCAGTATTTT CASTTGGRDTDTQYF